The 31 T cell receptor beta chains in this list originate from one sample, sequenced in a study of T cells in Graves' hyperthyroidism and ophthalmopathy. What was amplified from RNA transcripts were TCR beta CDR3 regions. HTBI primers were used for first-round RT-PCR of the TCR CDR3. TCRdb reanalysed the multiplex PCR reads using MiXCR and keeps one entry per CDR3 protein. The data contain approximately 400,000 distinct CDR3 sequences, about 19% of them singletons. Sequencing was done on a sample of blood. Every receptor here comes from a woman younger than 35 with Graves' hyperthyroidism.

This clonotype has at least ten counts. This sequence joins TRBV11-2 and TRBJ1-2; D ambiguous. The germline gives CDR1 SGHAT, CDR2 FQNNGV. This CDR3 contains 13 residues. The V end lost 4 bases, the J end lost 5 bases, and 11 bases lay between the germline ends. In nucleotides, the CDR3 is TGTGCCAGCAGCTACCGACCGGAGTATGGCTACACCTTC. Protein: CASSYRPEYGYTF.

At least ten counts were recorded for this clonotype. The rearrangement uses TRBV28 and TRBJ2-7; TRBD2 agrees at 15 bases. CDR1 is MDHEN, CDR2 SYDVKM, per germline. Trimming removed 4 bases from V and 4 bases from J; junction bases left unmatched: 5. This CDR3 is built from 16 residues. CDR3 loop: CASSSGLAGGKYEQYF. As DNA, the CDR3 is TGTGCCAGCAGTTCGGGACTAGCGGGGGGAAAATACGAGCAGTACTTC.

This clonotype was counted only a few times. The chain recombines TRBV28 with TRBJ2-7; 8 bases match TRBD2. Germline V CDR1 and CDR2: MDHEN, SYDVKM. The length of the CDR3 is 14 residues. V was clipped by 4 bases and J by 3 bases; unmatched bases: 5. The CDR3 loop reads CASSSGTRRYEQYF. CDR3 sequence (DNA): TGTGCCAGCAGTTCCGGGACTAGGCGCTACGAGCAGTACTTC.

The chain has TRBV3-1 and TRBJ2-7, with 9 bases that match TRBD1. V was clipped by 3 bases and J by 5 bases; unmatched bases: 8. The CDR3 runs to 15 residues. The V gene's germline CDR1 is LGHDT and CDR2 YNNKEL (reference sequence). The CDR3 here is CASSQPGQGNHEQYF. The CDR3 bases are TGTGCCAGCAGCCAGCCGGGACAGGGTAATCACGAGCAGTACTTC.

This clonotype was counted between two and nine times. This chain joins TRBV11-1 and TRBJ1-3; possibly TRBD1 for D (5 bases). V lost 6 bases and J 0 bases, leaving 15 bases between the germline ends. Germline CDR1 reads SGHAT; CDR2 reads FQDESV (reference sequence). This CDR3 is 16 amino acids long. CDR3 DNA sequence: TGTGCCAGCAGTAGGGGTGACACAGTCTCTGGAAACACCATATATTTT. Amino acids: CASSRGDTVSGNTIYF.

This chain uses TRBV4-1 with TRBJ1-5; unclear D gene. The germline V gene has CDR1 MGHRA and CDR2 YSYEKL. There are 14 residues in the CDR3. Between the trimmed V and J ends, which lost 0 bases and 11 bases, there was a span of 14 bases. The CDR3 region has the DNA TGCGCCAGCAGCCAAGATGAGTCTCGGCCGGCCCAGCATTTT. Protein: CASSQDESRPAQHF.

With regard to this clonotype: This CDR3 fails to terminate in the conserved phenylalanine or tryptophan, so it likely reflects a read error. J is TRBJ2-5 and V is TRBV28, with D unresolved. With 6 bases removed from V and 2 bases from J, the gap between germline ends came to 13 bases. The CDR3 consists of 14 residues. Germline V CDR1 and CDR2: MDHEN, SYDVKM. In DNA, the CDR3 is TGTGCCAGCAGAGAAAGGACGTTTCAAGAGACCCAGTACCTC. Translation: CASRERTFQETQYL.

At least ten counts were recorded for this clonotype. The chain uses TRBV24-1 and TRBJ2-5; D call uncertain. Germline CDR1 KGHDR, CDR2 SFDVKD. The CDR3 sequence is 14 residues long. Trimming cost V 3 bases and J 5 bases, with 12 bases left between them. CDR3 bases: TGTGCCACCAGTGATGACGACACCAGGGAGACCCAGTACTTC. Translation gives CATSDDDTRETQYF.

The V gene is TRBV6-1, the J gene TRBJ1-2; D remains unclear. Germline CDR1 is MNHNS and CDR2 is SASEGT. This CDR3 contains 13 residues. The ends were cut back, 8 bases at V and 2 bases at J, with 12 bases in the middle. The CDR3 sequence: CASGEYGNYGYTF. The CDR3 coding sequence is TGTGCCAGCGGGGAGTACGGGAACTATGGCTACACCTTC.

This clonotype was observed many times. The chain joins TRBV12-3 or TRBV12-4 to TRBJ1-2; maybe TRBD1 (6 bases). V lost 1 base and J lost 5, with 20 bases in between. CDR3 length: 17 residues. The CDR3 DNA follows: TGTGCCAGCAGTTTAGGTATCGGACAGCGCCTAAGTTATGGCTACACCTTC. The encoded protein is CASSLGIGQRLSYGYTF.

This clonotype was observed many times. The CDR3 region has the DNA TGTGCCAGCAGTGAAGGACTAGCGGGTGGAGAGACCCAGTACTTC. It encodes CASSEGLAGGETQYF. The rearrangement uses TRBV25-1 and TRBJ2-5; 11 bases fit TRBD2. The length of the CDR3 is 15 residues. V trimming: 2 bases; J trimming: 4 bases; junction bases outside the gene matches: 3. CDR1 MGHDK and CDR2 SYGVNS come from the germline V gene. Variable domain in full (rest from reference TRBV25-1 and TRBJ2-5): EADIYQTPRYLVIGTGKKITLECSQTMGHDKMYWYQQDPGMELHLIHYSYGVNSTEKGDLSSESTVSRIRTEHFPLTLESARPSHTSQYLCASSEGLAGGETQYFGPGTRLLVL.

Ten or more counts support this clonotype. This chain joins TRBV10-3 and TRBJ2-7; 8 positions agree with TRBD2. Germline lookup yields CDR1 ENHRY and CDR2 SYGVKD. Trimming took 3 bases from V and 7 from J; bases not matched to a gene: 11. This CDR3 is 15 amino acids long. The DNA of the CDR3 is TGTGCCATCAGTGATCGGACTAGCTTGTCGGGGGAGCAGTACTTC. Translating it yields CAISDRTSLSGEQYF.

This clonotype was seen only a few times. The CDR3 bases are TGTGCTAGTGGCCCCAGGATGGATGGCTACACCTTC. This translates into CASGPRMDGYTF. The chain uses TRBV12-5 and TRBJ1-2, with no clear D. In germline, CDR1 is LGHNT, CDR2 FRNRAP. V was cut by 6 bases and J by 6 bases, with 11 bases left in between. The CDR3 is 12 amino acids.

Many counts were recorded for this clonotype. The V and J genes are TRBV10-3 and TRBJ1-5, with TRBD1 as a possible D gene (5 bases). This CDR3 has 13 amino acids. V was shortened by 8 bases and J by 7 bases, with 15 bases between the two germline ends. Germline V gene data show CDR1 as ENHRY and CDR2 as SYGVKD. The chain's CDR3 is CAIRGGEEQPQHF. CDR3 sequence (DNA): TGTGCCATCCGGGGCGGGGAGGAACAGCCCCAGCATTTT.

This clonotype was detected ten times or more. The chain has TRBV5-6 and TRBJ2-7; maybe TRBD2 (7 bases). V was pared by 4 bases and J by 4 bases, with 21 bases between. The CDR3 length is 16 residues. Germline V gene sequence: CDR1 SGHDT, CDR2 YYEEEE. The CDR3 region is CASSPRFGGGGYEQYF. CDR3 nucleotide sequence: TGTGCCAGCAGCCCCCGTTTTGGGGGAGGGGGATACGAGCAGTACTTC.

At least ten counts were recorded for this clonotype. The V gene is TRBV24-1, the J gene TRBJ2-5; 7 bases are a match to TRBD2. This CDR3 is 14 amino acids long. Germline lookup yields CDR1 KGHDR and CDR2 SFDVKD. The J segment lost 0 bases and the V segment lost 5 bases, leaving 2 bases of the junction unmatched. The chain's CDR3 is CATSAAGDQETQYF. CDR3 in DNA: TGTGCCACCAGTGCCGCGGGGGACCAAGAGACCCAGTACTTC.

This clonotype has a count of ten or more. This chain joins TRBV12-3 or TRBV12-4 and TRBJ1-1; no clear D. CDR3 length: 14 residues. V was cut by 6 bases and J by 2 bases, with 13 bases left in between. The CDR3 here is CASRVLADNTEAFF. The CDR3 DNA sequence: TGTGCCAGCAGGGTTCTGGCAGACAACACTGAAGCTTTCTTT.

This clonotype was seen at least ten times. CDR3 loop: CASSYSTGGRTEAFF. In DNA, the CDR3 is TGTGCCAGCAGTTACTCCACAGGGGGTAGGACTGAAGCTTTCTTT. This sequence joins TRBV6-5 and TRBJ1-1; 8 bases match TRBD1. CDR3 size: 15 residues. V lost 0 bases, J lost 5 bases, and 5 bases stayed unmatched. Germline CDR1 is MNHEY and CDR2 is SVGAGI.

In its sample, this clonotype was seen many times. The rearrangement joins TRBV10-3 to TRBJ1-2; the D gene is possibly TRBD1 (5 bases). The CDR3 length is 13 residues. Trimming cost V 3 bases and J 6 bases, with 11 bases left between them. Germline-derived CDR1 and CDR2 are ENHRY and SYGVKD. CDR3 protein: CAISDSGANGYTF. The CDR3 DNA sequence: TGTGCCATCAGTGATTCTGGGGCTAATGGCTACACCTTC.

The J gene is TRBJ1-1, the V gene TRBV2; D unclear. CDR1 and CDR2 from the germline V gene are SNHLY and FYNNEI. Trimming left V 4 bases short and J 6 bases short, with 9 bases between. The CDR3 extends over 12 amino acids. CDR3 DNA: TGTGCCAGCAGTGGGCAGACGGCTGAAGCTTTCTTT. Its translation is CASSGQTAEAFF.

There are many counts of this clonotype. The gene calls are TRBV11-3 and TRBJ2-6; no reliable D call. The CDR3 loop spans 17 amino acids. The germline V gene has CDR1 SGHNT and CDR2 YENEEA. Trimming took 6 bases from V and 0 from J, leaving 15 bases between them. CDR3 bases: TGTGCCAGCAGTAAGAGAACTCCCAACTCTGGGGCCAACGTCCTGACTTTC. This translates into CASSKRTPNSGANVLTF.

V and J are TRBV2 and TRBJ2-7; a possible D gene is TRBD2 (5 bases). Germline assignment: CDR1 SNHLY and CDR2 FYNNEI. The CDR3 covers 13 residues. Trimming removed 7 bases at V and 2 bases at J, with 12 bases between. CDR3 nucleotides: TGTGCCAGCATGGCGAACGGGGCCTACGAGCAGTACTTC. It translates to CASMANGAYEQYF.

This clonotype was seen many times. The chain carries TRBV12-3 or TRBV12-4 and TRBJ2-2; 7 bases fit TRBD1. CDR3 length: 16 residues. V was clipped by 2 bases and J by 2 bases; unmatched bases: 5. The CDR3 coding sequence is TGTGCCAGCAGTTTATCCTGGGACAGAAACACCGGGGAGCTGTTTTTT. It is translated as CASSLSWDRNTGELFF.

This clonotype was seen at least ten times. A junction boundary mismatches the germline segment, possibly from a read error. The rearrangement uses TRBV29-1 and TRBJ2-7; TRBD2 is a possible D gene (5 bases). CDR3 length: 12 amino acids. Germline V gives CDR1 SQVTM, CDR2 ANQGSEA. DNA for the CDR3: TGCAGCGTTGAAGGAGGGCCGGGTGACATCAACTTC. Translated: CSVEGGPGDINF.

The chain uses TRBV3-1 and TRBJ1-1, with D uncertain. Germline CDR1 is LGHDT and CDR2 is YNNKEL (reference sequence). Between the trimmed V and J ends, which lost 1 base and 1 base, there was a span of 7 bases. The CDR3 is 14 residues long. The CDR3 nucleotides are TGTGCCAGCAGCCAAGCGAGTCAGAACACTGAAGCTTTCTTT. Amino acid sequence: CASSQASQNTEAFF. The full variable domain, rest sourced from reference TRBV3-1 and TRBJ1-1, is DTAVSQTPKYLVTQMGNDKSIKCEQNLGHDTMYWYKQDSKKFLKIMFSYNNKELIINETVPNRFSPKSPDKAHLNLHINSLELGDSAVYFCASSQASQNTEAFFGQGTRLTVV.

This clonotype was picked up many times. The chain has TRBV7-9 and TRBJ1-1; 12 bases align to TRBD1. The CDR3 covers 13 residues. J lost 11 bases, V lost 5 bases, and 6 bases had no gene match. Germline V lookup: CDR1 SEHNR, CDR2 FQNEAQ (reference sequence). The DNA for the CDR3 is TGTGCCAGCAGCCTCGGGACAGGGGGCATGGCTTTCTTT. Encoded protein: CASSLGTGGMAFF.

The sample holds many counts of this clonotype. DNA of the CDR3: TGTGCCAGCAAGGAGGGGCGGCAGCCCCAGCATTTT. Its translation: CASKEGRQPQHF. This chain uses TRBV6-1 with TRBJ1-5; TRBD1 is a possible D gene (5 bases). This CDR3 has 12 amino acids. Germline V gene sequence: CDR1 MNHNS, CDR2 SASEGT. V dropped 7 bases and J dropped 7 bases, with 11 bases sitting between them.

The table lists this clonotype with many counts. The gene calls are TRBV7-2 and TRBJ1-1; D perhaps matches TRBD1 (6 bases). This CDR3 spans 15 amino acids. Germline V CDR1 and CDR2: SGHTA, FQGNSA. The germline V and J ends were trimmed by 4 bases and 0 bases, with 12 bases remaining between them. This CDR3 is CASSSWTDLNTEAFF. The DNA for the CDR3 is TGTGCCAGCAGCTCCTGGACAGACTTGAACACTGAAGCTTTCTTT.

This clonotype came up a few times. For the CDR3, the DNA is TGTGCCAGCAGCACGCCCGGGGGATTCTCCTACGAGCAGTACTTC. Translating it yields CASSTPGGFSYEQYF. This sequence joins TRBV7-9 and TRBJ2-7, with a tentative D call TRBD2 (6 bases). V lost 5 bases to trimming and J lost 0 bases, with 14 bases between them. The length of the CDR3 is 15 residues. Per germline, CDR1 SEHNR and CDR2 FQNEAQ (reference sequence).

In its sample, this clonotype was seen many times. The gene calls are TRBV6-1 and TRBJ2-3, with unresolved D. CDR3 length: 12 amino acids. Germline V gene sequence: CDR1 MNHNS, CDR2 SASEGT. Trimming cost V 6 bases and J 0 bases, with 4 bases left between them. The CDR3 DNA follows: TGTGCCAGCAGCCTAAGCACAGATACGCAGTATTTT. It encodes CASSLSTDTQYF.

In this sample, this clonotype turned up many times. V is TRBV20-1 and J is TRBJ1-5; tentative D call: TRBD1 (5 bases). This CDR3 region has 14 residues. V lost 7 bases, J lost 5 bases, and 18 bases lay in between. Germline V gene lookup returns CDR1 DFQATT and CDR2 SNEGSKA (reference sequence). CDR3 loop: CSVSPGRGDQPQHF. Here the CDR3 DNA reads TGCAGTGTTTCGCCGGGACGAGGGGATCAGCCCCAGCATTTT.